This paragraph reports one T cell receptor (beta chain). CDR1 is MGHRA, CDR2 YSYEKL, per germline. Trimming pared 2 bases from V and 3 bases from J, leaving 9 bases between. CDR3 length: 14 amino acids. Sequencing used immunoSEQ multiplex PCR; TCRdb keeps in-frame clones, though not all of them. Of around 66,000 clones detected, around 91% appear once; the ten largest clones hold 10% to 13%. Autoimmune disease history or systemic immunosuppression excluded patients. The data are from a study of OX40 agonist ivuxolimab in advanced cancers. The clonotype comes from an adult with an advanced solid tumor such as melanoma, head and neck, liver or kidney cancer. The chain employs TRBV4-1 and TRBJ2-3; a weak D match, TRBD1 (6 bases). This material consisted of CD4+ or CD8+ T cells sorted from blood, taken in a trial of the OX40 agonist ivuxolimab. This CDR3 is CASSQTGFTDTQYF. The CDR3 region has the DNA TGCGCCAGCAGCCAAACAGGGTTTACAGATACGCAGTATTTT.